This TCR beta chain was recovered during a study of T cell repertoires in cytomegalovirus infection. Overall study: The authors relied on CMV epitopes, both recently identified HLA-C-restricted and well-studied HLA-B-restricted. Public signatures in TCR beta pointed to CMV infection and matching HLA type. Study outcomes and limitations: Based on cumulative public TCR beta family frequency, carriers of CMV plus the relevant HLA were identified. Ex vivo, HLA-C-restricted CMV-specific TCR beta clonotypes prevailed over the rest of the response.

CDR3 length: 15 residues. Trimming removed 0 bases from V and 5 bases from J, with 13 bases in between. Germline assignment: CDR1 MNHEY and CDR2 SVGEGT. With regard to this clonotype: Its antigen is not identified.

TCRdb re-called the reads with MiXCR, one entry per CDR3 protein. The table lists fewer than 1,000,000 distinct CDR3 sequences, less than 35% of them singletons. V usage is TRBV6-2 or TRBV6-3 and J usage is TRBJ2-5; D unclear. The TCR originated in a human donor in good health (CMV status not recorded). Some clones in this sample may be carry-over from other donors' samples. Specimen: cultured CD8+ T cells from PBMCs, collected from culture after CMV antigen stimulation. CDR3 in amino acids: CASSYSTTRRETQYF. The CDR3 region has the DNA TGTGCCAGCAGTTACTCGACGACTCGCCGGGAGACCCAGTACTTC.